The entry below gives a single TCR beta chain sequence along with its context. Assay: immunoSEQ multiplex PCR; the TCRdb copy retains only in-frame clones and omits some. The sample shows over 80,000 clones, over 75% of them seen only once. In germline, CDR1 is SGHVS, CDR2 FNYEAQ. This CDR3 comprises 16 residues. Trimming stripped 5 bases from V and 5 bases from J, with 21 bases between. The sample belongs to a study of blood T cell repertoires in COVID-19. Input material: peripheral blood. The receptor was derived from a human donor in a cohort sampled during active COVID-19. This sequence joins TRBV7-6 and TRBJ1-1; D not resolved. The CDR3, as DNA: TGTGCCAGCAGCCGAACCGGGCGGGGAGTGGGAACTGAAGCTTTCTTT. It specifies CASSRTGRGVGTEAFF.